This T cell receptor beta chain was observed in a study of T cells in Graves' hyperthyroidism and ophthalmopathy. Overall study findings and caveats: Ophthalmopathy onset followed model prediction by a median about 6.9 months. Most expanded thyroid clonotypes above 0.001 also appeared in blood.

This clonotype has a count of ten or more. The antigen remains unidentified. The CDR3 contains 16 residues. Trimming left V 1 base short and J 2 bases short, with 15 bases between. Germline V lookup: CDR1 LGHNA, CDR2 YNFKEQ. Amplification of TCR beta CDR3 regions used RNA as the template. The HTBI primer set was used in a first-round RT-PCR of the TCR CDR3. TCRdb ran MiXCR on the multiplex PCR reads and lists one entry per CDR3 protein. The sample includes approximately 610,000 distinct CDR3 sequences, about 15% of them seen just once. The study left out patients who had uncontrolled infection, other autoimmune disease, pregnancy or lactation. Diagnostic decisions used clinical symptoms, serum thyroxine and TRAb, thyroid ultrasound and orbital computed tomography.

V gene TRBV4-2 combines with J gene TRBJ2-7; D is possibly TRBD2 (5 bases). This receptor was obtained from a woman in her forties with Graves' ophthalmopathy. What was sequenced was blood. The CDR3, as DNA: TGTGCCAGCAGCCAAGCCGGATCCCCGGGGACCTACGAGCAGTACTTC. Encoded protein: CASSQAGSPGTYEQYF.